The 30 T cell receptor beta chains reported below all come from one sample, sequenced in a study of neoadjuvant anti-PD-1 for oral cavity cancer. TCRdb's table, derived via immunoSEQ multiplex PCR, lists solely in-frame clones and lacks some. The table includes tens of thousands of clones, about 88% detected once. Stated time point: after neoadjuvant nivolumab, at surgical resection. The sequencing here drew on PBMCs, taken after nivolumab (anti-PD-1) treatment. These receptors originate from a person between 40 and 79 years old with oral cavity squamous cell carcinoma.

The chain combines TRBV2 with TRBJ2-5; 7 positions match TRBD2. The germline V gene has CDR1 SNHLY and CDR2 FYNNEI. After removal of 7 bases from V and 4 bases from J, the junction contained 3 bases not matched to a gene. The CDR3 sequence is 12 residues long. The CDR3 spells CASNGRGETQYF. The CDR3 nucleotides read TGTGCCAGCAATGGGAGGGGAGAGACCCAGTACTTC.

In this sample, this clone turned up once. J is TRBJ1-1 and V is TRBV4-2; D is possibly TRBD1 (6 bases). The CDR3 extends over 13 amino acids. The ends were cut back, 0 bases at V and 7 bases at J, with 9 bases in the middle. Germline V gene lookup returns CDR1 LGHNA and CDR2 YNFKEQ. CDR3 in DNA: TGTGCCAGCAGCCAAGAGACAGGCTATGAAGCTTTCTTT. It encodes CASSQETGYEAFF.

In this sample, this clone turned up once. This chain links TRBV27 with TRBJ2-2; the match to TRBD2 covers 7 bases. With 5 bases clipped from V and 7 bases from J, the junction kept 4 bases outside the gene matches. This CDR3 has 13 amino acids. Per germline, CDR1 MNHEY and CDR2 SMNVEV (reference sequence). In nucleotides, the CDR3 is TGTGCCAGCAGTCTCGGGGGGATCGGGGAGCTGTTTTTT. Amino acids: CASSLGGIGELFF.

The V gene is TRBV19, the J gene TRBJ2-3, with 8 bases matching TRBD2. CDR1 and CDR2 from the germline V gene are LNHDA and SQIVND (reference sequence). V trimming: 0 bases; J trimming: 2 bases; junction bases outside the gene matches: 4. The CDR3 is 16 amino acids. CDR3 nucleotide sequence: TGTGCCAGTAGTATAGAGACGGGAGGGACCACAGATACGCAGTATTTT. It codes for CASSIETGGTTDTQYF.

The V and J genes are TRBV27 and TRBJ2-7; weak D call: TRBD2 (6 bases). The CDR3 is 16 residues long. Trimming stripped 7 bases from V and 5 bases from J, with 24 bases between. CDR1 and CDR2 from the germline V gene are MNHEY and SMNVEV (reference sequence). Written as DNA, the CDR3 is TGTGCCAGCACCCTATCCGGGAGCAAGTCGATTGACGAGCAGTACTTC. Translation: CASTLSGSKSIDEQYF.

This clone was seen more than once but under ten times. The V and J genes are TRBV2 and TRBJ2-7; D gene ambiguous. With 2 bases removed from V and 0 bases from J, the gap between germline ends came to 8 bases. This CDR3 region has 14 residues. The germline gives CDR1 SNHLY, CDR2 FYNNEI. CDR3: CASSEMHSSYEQYF. CDR3 nucleotides: TGTGCCAGCAGTGAAATGCACAGCTCCTACGAGCAGTACTTC.

This clone has a single count. The V and J genes are TRBV19 and TRBJ1-5, with D hard to call. The CDR3 extends over 14 amino acids. Per germline, CDR1 LNHDA and CDR2 SQIVND (reference sequence). V was clipped by 7 bases and J by 3 bases, with 13 bases between them. CDR3 nucleotides: TGTGCCAGTAAAATTGGACGGGACAATCAGCCCCAGCATTTT. It encodes CASKIGRDNQPQHF.

The CDR3 bases are TGCGCCAGCACCCTAATCGGGGGGTCCACTGAAGCTTTCTTT. It is translated as CASTLIGGSTEAFF. This chain joins TRBV10-2 and TRBJ1-1, with D perhaps matching TRBD1 (5 bases). The germline V gene encodes CDR1 WSHSY and CDR2 SAAADI. This CDR3 contains 14 residues. V gave up 7 bases and J gave up 4 bases, with 16 bases separating them.

V and J are TRBV2 and TRBJ1-4; no clear D gene. V was trimmed by 2 bases and J by 0 bases, leaving 19 bases between them. CDR1 and CDR2 from the germline V gene are SNHLY and FYNNEI. This CDR3 has 19 residues. The CDR3 DNA is TGTGCCAGCAGTGAATTTGGCGGCCTCAAACTTACAACTAATGAAAAACTGTTTTTT. It translates to CASSEFGGLKLTTNEKLFF.

This chain connects TRBV7-2 to TRBJ2-7; 12 bases line up with TRBD2. The CDR3 runs 18 residues. CDR1 is SGHTA and CDR2 is FQGNSA in the germline V gene. V shed 4 bases, J shed 2 bases, and the junction held 12 bases outside the gene matches. CDR3 in DNA: TGTGCCAGCAGCTCCCCGACTAGCGGGAGTCCCAGACCCTACGAGCAGTACTTC. This encodes CASSSPTSGSPRPYEQYF. The complete variable domain, with remaining parts taken from reference TRBV7-2 and TRBJ2-7, reads GAGVSQSPSNKVTEKGKDVELRCDPISGHTALYWYRQSLGQGLEFLIYFQGNSAPDKSGLPSDRFSAERTGGSVSTLTIQRTQQEDSAVYLCASSSPTSGSPRPYEQYFGPGTRLTVT.

This rearrangement joins TRBV2 to TRBJ2-5; the match to TRBD1 covers 9 bases. Germline V gene lookup returns CDR1 SNHLY and CDR2 FYNNEI. V lost 5 bases, J lost 4 bases, and 8 bases stayed unmatched. The CDR3 loop spans 15 amino acids. The CDR3 protein is CASSTRTGGGETQYF. The CDR3 bases are TGTGCCAGCAGTACTCGAACAGGGGGCGGAGAGACCCAGTACTTC.

The chain is built from TRBV5-6 and TRBJ1-3; D unclear. V lost 2 bases and J 6 bases, leaving 9 bases between the germline ends. Germline V lookup: CDR1 SGHDT, CDR2 YYEEEE. This CDR3 is built from 13 residues. The CDR3 nucleotides read TGTGCCAGCAGCTTAAAGGGTTTAAACACCATATATTTT. Protein product: CASSLKGLNTIYF.

The rearrangement links TRBV6-6 to TRBJ1-3, with TRBD1 as a possible D gene (5 bases). The V gene lost 2 bases and the J gene lost 0 bases, with 11 bases spanning the gap. CDR1 MNHNY and CDR2 SVGAGI come from the germline V gene (reference sequence). The CDR3 is made up of 16 amino acids. In DNA form, the CDR3 reads TGTGCCAGCAGTTACGGTGGGACGAGCTCTGGAAACACCATATATTTT. It specifies CASSYGGTSSGNTIYF.

The CDR3 protein is CASGLAPGGEQFF. DNA of the CDR3: TGTGCTAGTGGTTTGGCACCCGGGGGTGAGCAGTTCTTC. This chain connects TRBV12-5 to TRBJ2-1; D is possibly TRBD2 (6 bases). V was trimmed by 1 base and J by 9 bases, leaving 10 bases between them. The CDR3 has 13 amino acids. CDR1 and CDR2 (germline): LGHNT, FRNRAP.

The J gene is TRBJ1-1, the V gene TRBV19; possible D gene TRBD1, 6 bases. The CDR3 is 15 residues long. Deletions cut 4 bases from V and 1 base from J, with 13 bases between. CDR1 and CDR2 (germline): LNHDA, SQIVND (reference sequence). The CDR3 protein is CASSTEGHSNTEAFF. The CDR3 bases are TGTGCCAGTAGTACCGAGGGACACTCGAACACTGAAGCTTTCTTT.

The chain couples TRBV10-3 to TRBJ1-1; weak D call: TRBD1 (6 bases). Germline loops: CDR1 ENHRY, CDR2 SYGVKD. Trimming pared 3 bases from V and 1 base from J, leaving 9 bases between. This CDR3 has 14 amino acids. In DNA form, the CDR3 reads TGTGCCATCAGTGACCCGGGACAGAACACTGAAGCTTTCTTT. Its translation is CAISDPGQNTEAFF.

The chain is built from TRBV5-1 and TRBJ2-7; D not certain. V lost 0 bases and J 0 bases, leaving 10 bases between the germline ends. This CDR3 has 15 residues. The germline CDR1 and CDR2 sequences are SGHRS and YFSETQ. For the CDR3, the DNA is TGCGCCAGCAGCTTGGCCGGAACCAGCTCCTACGAGCAGTACTTC. Translating it yields CASSLAGTSSYEQYF.

Comment on this clone: Germline is not matched at one junction end, which may reflect a read error. The rearrangement uses TRBV7-7 and TRBJ2-5, with 9 bases aligning to TRBD2. Germline CDR1 and CDR2: SSHAT and FNYEAQ (reference sequence). This CDR3 spans 16 amino acids. In nucleotides, the CDR3 is TGTGCTAGCAGCCCTCAGCTAGCGGGGTCCCAAGAGACCCAGTACTTC. This sequence encodes CASSPQLAGSQETQYF. The full variable domain, in which reference TRBV7-7 and TRBJ2-5 provide the parts outside the CDR3, is GAGVSQSPRYKVTKRGQDVTLRCDPISSHATLYWYQQALGQGPEFLTYFNYEAQPDKSGLPSDRFSAERPEGSISTLTIQRTEQRDSAMYRCASSPQLAGSQETQYFGPGTRLLVL.

This chain connects TRBV15 to TRBJ2-1; the match to TRBD2 covers 8 bases. This CDR3 has 17 amino acids. V gave up 2 bases and J gave up 2 bases; unmatched junction bases: 8. Germline assignment: CDR1 LNHNV and CDR2 YYDKDF (reference sequence). The CDR3 reads CATSRNAAGGAYNEQFF. CDR3 nucleotides: TGTGCCACCAGCAGAAACGCGGCGGGAGGAGCCTACAATGAGCAGTTCTTC.

The CDR3 is CASSLSWLAGRTDTQYF. The DNA for the CDR3 is TGTGCCAGCAGTTTATCGTGGCTAGCGGGACGCACAGATACGCAGTATTTT. The chain has TRBV27 and TRBJ2-3; 9 bases align to TRBD2. Trimming took 0 bases from V and 1 from J; bases not matched to a gene: 5. Germline values: CDR1 MNHEY, CDR2 SMNVEV (reference sequence). This CDR3 is 17 amino acids long.

The chain carries TRBV25-1 and TRBJ2-7; 8 bases map to TRBD2. The CDR3 spans 15 residues. Losses at the gene ends were 3 bases for V and 3 bases for J; bases not matched to a gene: 7. Germline values: CDR1 MGHDK, CDR2 SYGVNS. CDR3: CASSDSGTRHYEQYF. The CDR3 nucleotides are TGTGCCAGCAGTGACTCCGGGACTAGACACTACGAGCAGTACTTC.

V gene TRBV5-1 combines with J gene TRBJ2-3, with TRBD1 matching over 7 bases. The CDR3 is 11 amino acids. The germline gives CDR1 SGHRS, CDR2 YFSETQ. V shed 3 bases, J shed 14 bases, and the junction held 6 bases outside the gene matches. The CDR3 protein is CASSSDRAWYF. In DNA, the CDR3 is TGCGCCAGCAGCTCAGACAGGGCTTGGTATTTT.

The V gene is TRBV5-4, the J gene TRBJ2-3; TRBD2 matches 8 bases. Germline loops: CDR1 SGHNT, CDR2 YYREEE (reference sequence). CDR3 length: 16 amino acids. The V segment lost 3 bases and the J segment 0 bases; nucleotides outside the gene matches: 6. CDR3 in DNA: TGTGCCAGCAGCTCCCGACTAGCGACGAGCACAGATACGCAGTATTTT. It codes for CASSSRLATSTDTQYF.

The chain carries TRBV9 and TRBJ2-5; 10 nucleotides align to TRBD2. This CDR3 spans 18 amino acids. V gave up 0 bases and J gave up 7 bases; unmatched junction bases: 15. Per the germline V gene, CDR1 is SGDLS and CDR2 is YYNGEE. The CDR3: CASSVGVLAGDYSGTQYF. In DNA, the CDR3 is TGTGCCAGCAGCGTAGGGGTTCTAGCGGGAGATTACTCCGGGACCCAGTACTTC.

CDR3 DNA: TGTGCCTCAACAGGGAACACTGAAGCTTTCTTT. Its translation: CASTGNTEAFF. J is TRBJ1-1 and V is TRBV30; TRBD1 is a possible D gene (5 bases). Germline CDR1 GTSNPN, CDR2 SVGIG (reference sequence). V lost 7 bases and J 1 base, leaving 7 bases between the germline ends. This CDR3 region has 11 residues.

The chain carries TRBV7-2 and TRBJ2-3; 8 bases fit TRBD2. With V trimmed by 5 bases and J by 5 bases, 6 bases remained unmatched. Germline CDR1 is SGHTA and CDR2 is FQGNSA. This CDR3 is 14 amino acids long. The CDR3 loop is CASSKRTSRDTQYF. As DNA, the CDR3 is TGTGCCAGCAGCAAAAGGACTAGCCGAGATACGCAGTATTTT.

The V gene is TRBV6-1, the J gene TRBJ2-5; 7 bases are a match to TRBD1. Germline V CDR1 and CDR2: MNHNS, SASEGT. The CDR3 runs to 15 residues. V shed 7 bases and J 2 bases; nucleotides not matched to a gene: 10. CDR3: CASTEGFRGQETQYF. CDR3 nucleotides: TGTGCCAGCACCGAAGGGTTCAGGGGGCAAGAGACCCAGTACTTC.

V and J are TRBV2 and TRBJ2-1, with TRBD2 matching 12 bases. Germline values: CDR1 SNHLY, CDR2 FYNNEI. The J segment lost 5 bases and the V segment lost 4 bases, leaving 9 bases of the junction unmatched. There are 17 residues in the CDR3. The CDR3 here is CASSALAGGSWNNEQFF. The CDR3 DNA follows: TGTGCCAGCAGTGCACTAGCGGGAGGATCGTGGAACAATGAGCAGTTCTTC.

In this sample, this clone turned up once. This sequence joins TRBV10-2 and TRBJ2-7, with D unclear. CDR3 size: 17 residues. The germline gives CDR1 WSHSY, CDR2 SAAADI. With 8 bases removed from V and 0 bases from J, the gap between germline ends came to 23 bases. CDR3 coding DNA: TGCGCCAGCCATCATCCCGCGGACCCCCGAGACTCCTACGAGCAGTACTTC. This sequence encodes CASHHPADPRDSYEQYF.

The chain uses TRBV5-1 and TRBJ2-7, with 10 bases lining up with TRBD2. The CDR3 length is 15 residues. With 0 bases clipped from V and 5 bases from J, the junction kept 5 bases outside the gene matches. Germline loops: CDR1 SGHRS, CDR2 YFSETQ. The CDR3 protein is CASSLGAGGAHEQYF. For the CDR3, the DNA is TGCGCCAGCAGCTTGGGAGCGGGAGGGGCCCACGAGCAGTACTTC.